These 21 T cell receptor beta chains were all obtained from the same sample, sequenced in a study of T cells after yellow fever vaccination (dated by TCRdb to the late 2010s). Per the publication, the treatment or condition label means: live attenuated yellow fever vaccine strain. The library was generated by 5' RACE. The sequencer listed for this sample is Illumina NovaSeq 6000. TCRdb trimmed the raw reads at Q25, called clones with MiXCR and kept productive beta chains. Here each entry gathers all rows of one CDR3 protein and keeps the most common genes and DNA. This sample has some 97,000 distinct CDR3 sequences in its table, and under 6.5% of those were observed once. The leading ten clones occupy over 40% of the sample. The sample was CD8+ T cells sorted from PBMCs, taken 10 days after the yellow fever booster vaccination. These receptors all come from a young man who received the YFV17D yellow fever vaccine.

The V gene is TRBV7-9, the J gene TRBJ1-4, with D perhaps matching TRBD1 (5 bases). This CDR3 contains 14 residues. Germline V lookup: CDR1 SEHNR, CDR2 FQNEAQ (reference sequence). With 6 bases removed from V and 8 bases from J, the gap between germline ends came to 16 bases. CDR3 protein: CASSLTGTPEKLFF. The CDR3 nucleotides are TGTGCCAGCAGTTTAACCGGGACGCCGGAAAAACTGTTTTTT. The whole variable domain, remainder taken from reference TRBV7-9 and TRBJ1-4, is DTGVSQNPRHKITKRGQNVTFRCDPISEHNRLYWYRQTLGQGPEFLTYFQNEAQLEKSRLLSDRFSAERPKGSFSTLEIQRTEQGDSAMYLCASSLTGTPEKLFFGSGTQLSVL.

The V call is TRBV7-9, the J call TRBJ2-7; the D gene could be TRBD1 or TRBD2 (5 bases each). The germline CDR1 and CDR2 sequences are SEHNR and FQNEAQ (reference sequence). V lost 7 bases, J lost 7 bases, and 14 bases lay in between. The CDR3 extends over 12 amino acids. The DNA of the CDR3 is TGTGCCAGCACCCCTTCGAGGGGTGAGCAGTACTTC. Translated, it gives CASTPSRGEQYF.

Ten or more counts support this clonotype. The V call is TRBV28, the J call TRBJ2-7; D call uncertain. Trimming shortened V by 9 bases and J by 3 bases, and 12 bases separated the two germline ends. This CDR3 is 12 amino acids long. The germline V gene encodes CDR1 MDHEN and CDR2 SYDVKM. The CDR3: CASSLSSYEQYV. In DNA form, the CDR3 reads TGTGCCAGTTCCTTAAGCAGCTACGAGCAGTACGTC.

This chain joins TRBV7-9 and TRBJ2-1; D possibly corresponds to TRBD1 (6 bases). V was trimmed by 6 bases and J by 5 bases, leaving 14 bases between them. The CDR3 length is 14 residues. CDR1 is SEHNR, CDR2 FQNEAQ, per germline (reference sequence). The CDR3 sequence: CASSWRTANNEQFF. In DNA form, the CDR3 reads TGTGCCAGCAGTTGGCGGACAGCTAACAATGAGCAGTTCTTC.

This chain joins TRBV2 and TRBJ2-7; D is undetermined. Trimming shortened V by 3 bases and J by 0 bases, and 6 bases separated the two germline ends. CDR1 and CDR2 from the germline V gene are SNHLY and FYNNEI. The CDR3 covers 13 residues. The CDR3 protein is CASSERGSYEQYV. CDR3 nucleotide sequence: TGTGCCAGCAGTGAGAGAGGCTCCTACGAGCAGTACGTC.

This clonotype came up a few times. The chain employs TRBV6-5 and TRBJ2-1, with D tentatively TRBD2 (6 bases). The V and J ends lost 5 bases and 0 bases respectively, with 8 bases between them. This CDR3 spans 14 amino acids. CDR1 is MNHEY, CDR2 SVGAGI, per germline. This chain's CDR3 is CASSAGSSYNEQFF. In DNA form, the CDR3 reads TGTGCCAGCAGTGCGGGGAGCTCCTACAATGAGCAGTTCTTC.

This clonotype was counted only a few times. J is TRBJ2-3 and V is TRBV3-1, with D tentatively TRBD2 (5 bases). This CDR3 is 16 amino acids long. The V end was cut by 1 base, the J end by 2 bases, with 13 bases between. From germline, CDR1 is LGHDT and CDR2 YNNKEL (reference sequence). The CDR3 DNA is TGTGCCAGCAGCCAAGGTTCCGGACTTTCCACAGATACGCAGTATTTT. As protein: CASSQGSGLSTDTQYF.

The chain combines TRBV15 with TRBJ2-1; perhaps TRBD2 as D (6 bases). CDR1 and CDR2 from the germline V gene are LNHNV and YYDKDF (reference sequence). Trimming left V 4 bases short and J 3 bases short, with 13 bases between. The CDR3 contains 15 residues. The CDR3 DNA follows: TGTGCCACCAGCACACAAAGGGAGGTCTACAATGAGCAGTTCTTC. Protein product: CATSTQREVYNEQFF.

The rearrangement joins TRBV7-6 to TRBJ1-1; TRBD1 agrees at 7 bases. In germline, CDR1 is SGHVS, CDR2 FNYEAQ. J gave up 6 bases and V 5 bases, and 9 bases lay outside the gene matches. The CDR3 length is 14 residues. The CDR3 here is CASSSRDRVPEAFF. The CDR3 coding sequence is TGTGCCAGCAGCAGCCGGGACAGAGTTCCTGAAGCTTTCTTT.

In this sample, this clonotype turned up a few times. The V call is TRBV24-1, the J call TRBJ2-2; 9 bases align to TRBD1. With V trimmed by 5 bases and J by 7 bases, 13 bases remained unmatched. This CDR3 has 17 amino acids. Germline values: CDR1 KGHDR, CDR2 SFDVKD. The CDR3 coding sequence is TGTGCCACCAGTGGTACCCTAGGGACAGGGTCGAGCGGGGAGCTGTTTTTT. Its translation is CATSGTLGTGSSGELFF.

This clonotype came up many times. The chain recombines TRBV6-4 with TRBJ2-6; unclear D gene. The CDR3 is 14 residues long. Deletions cut 2 bases from V and 3 bases from J, with 5 bases between. Per germline, CDR1 MRHNA and CDR2 SNTAGT. CDR3 sequence: CASSDRVGANVLTF. The CDR3 DNA sequence: TGTGCCAGCAGTGACAGGGTTGGGGCCAACGTCCTGACTTTC.

The DNA of the CDR3 is TGTGCCAGCAGTTATGGGTTAGGTAGTTGGCAGTTCTTC. It translates to CASSYGLGSWQFF. The rearrangement joins TRBV27 to TRBJ2-1; D is undetermined. V was clipped by 4 bases and J by 12 bases, with 16 bases between them. This CDR3 region has 13 residues. The V gene's germline CDR1 is MNHEY and CDR2 SMNVEV (reference sequence).

This clonotype was counted ten times or more. The rearrangement joins TRBV29-1 to TRBJ2-7, with D perhaps matching TRBD1 or TRBD2 (5 bases each). Per germline, CDR1 SQVTM and CDR2 ANQGSEA. The CDR3 contains 14 residues. V dropped 6 bases and J dropped 1 base, with 16 bases sitting between them. CDR3 protein: CSVQTDSGSYEQYF. The CDR3 DNA reads TGCAGCGTCCAGACCGACAGCGGATCCTACGAGCAGTACTTC.

This clonotype was observed many times. CDR3: CSARLVSYNEQFF. CDR3 coding DNA: TGCAGTGCTAGACTAGTATCCTACAATGAGCAGTTCTTC. This chain uses TRBV20-1 with TRBJ2-1, with no clear D. The CDR3 length is 13 residues. Germline V gene data show CDR1 as DFQATT and CDR2 as SNEGSKA (reference sequence). The V and J ends lost 2 bases and 1 base respectively, with 6 bases between them.

This clonotype was seen a few times. This sequence joins TRBV4-1 and TRBJ1-4, with D possibly being TRBD1 (5 bases). V lost 8 bases and J 0 bases, leaving 13 bases between the germline ends. CDR1 and CDR2 from the germline V gene are MGHRA and YSYEKL. The CDR3 is made up of 15 amino acids. This chain's CDR3 is CASGPVGATNEKLFF. The CDR3 nucleotides read TGCGCCAGCGGTCCAGTGGGGGCAACTAATGAAAAACTGTTTTTT.

CDR3 in amino acids: CAILQTEHSGANVLTF. The CDR3 DNA reads TGTGCGATCCTCCAGACAGAGCACTCTGGGGCCAACGTCCTGACTTTC. The chain recombines TRBV12-3 or TRBV12-4 with TRBJ2-6, with D tentatively TRBD1 (5 bases). The CDR3 consists of 16 residues.

This clonotype was recorded many times. The gene calls are TRBV7-9 and TRBJ2-1; 7 bases line up with TRBD1. There are 16 residues in the CDR3. Germline V gene sequence: CDR1 SEHNR, CDR2 FQNEAQ (reference sequence). Unmatched junction bases numbered 8, after V lost 2 bases and J lost 4 bases. CDR3 in amino acids: CASSLPGTVEYNEQFF. The CDR3, as DNA: TGTGCCAGCAGCTTACCTGGGACAGTAGAATACAATGAGCAGTTCTTC. Supplemented by reference TRBV7-9 and TRBJ2-1, the full variable domain reads DTGVSQNPRHKITKRGQNVTFRCDPISEHNRLYWYRQTLGQGPEFLTYFQNEAQLEKSRLLSDRFSAERPKGSFSTLEIQRTEQGDSAMYLCASSLPGTVEYNEQFFGPGTRLTVL.

This chain uses TRBV5-4 with TRBJ2-5; 7 positions agree with TRBD2. This CDR3 has 14 amino acids. Looked up from germline, CDR1 is SGHNT and CDR2 is YYREEE (reference sequence). The junction had 3 bases not matched to a gene; V was cut back by 2 bases and J by 2 bases. CDR3 sequence: CASSFLAEQETQYF. The CDR3 DNA reads TGTGCCAGCAGCTTCCTAGCGGAGCAAGAGACCCAGTACTTC.

The gene calls are TRBV5-6 and TRBJ2-2, with D possibly TRBD1 on 6 matching bases. Deletions cut 5 bases from V and 2 bases from J, with 16 bases between. Germline V gives CDR1 SGHDT, CDR2 YYEEEE. The CDR3 is made up of 16 amino acids. This CDR3 is CASSYQQGLNTGELFF. The CDR3 coding sequence is TGTGCCAGCAGTTACCAACAGGGATTAAACACCGGGGAGCTGTTTTTT.

This rearrangement joins TRBV28 to TRBJ2-3; D ambiguous. V was cut by 6 bases and J by 1 base, with 14 bases left in between. The V gene's germline CDR1 is MDHEN and CDR2 SYDVKM. The CDR3 sequence is 15 residues long. This CDR3 reads CASSPVPLGTDTQYF. The CDR3 nucleotides read TGTGCCAGCAGCCCCGTCCCCCTTGGCACAGATACGCAGTATTTT.

This clonotype was detected a few times. DNA of the CDR3: TGTGCCAGCAGGGGGAGCAATGAGCAGTTCTTC. It yields the protein CASRGSNEQFF. V gene TRBV7-9 combines with J gene TRBJ2-1, with D perhaps matching TRBD2 (5 bases). CDR1 and CDR2 (germline): SEHNR, FQNEAQ (reference sequence). Trimming pared 6 bases from V and 6 bases from J, leaving 6 bases between. The CDR3 length is 11 residues.